This T cell receptor (beta chain) was retrieved from a study of tumor-infiltrating lymphocytes in primary liver carcinoma. Looking at the study overall: Patients were men and women aged 30 to 69 years.

With respect to this clonotype: What it recognizes is unknown.

Unsorted whole blood supplied the RNA, and germline DNA was extracted too. Patients were chronically HBV-infected and treatment-naive. TCR beta cDNA was made from approximately 500 ng total RNA with a constant-region primer. Slightly modified ARM-PCR, run as three nested multiplex PCR rounds, produced the TCR beta libraries. Both of the initial two PCR rounds ran for approximately 11 cycles and employed TRBV1-TRBV30 forward primers alongside a C-beta reverse primer. TCRdb re-derived calls from the multiplex PCR reads in MiXCR, one entry per CDR3 protein. This table holds around 170,000 distinct CDR3 sequences, over 45% found once. Trimming removed 1 base at V and 5 bases at J, with 11 bases between. The CDR3 is made up of 15 amino acids. From germline, CDR1 is LGHNA and CDR2 YNFKEQ. Whole-study findings and limits: Less overlap was seen in tumor-adjacent and tumor-blood pairs than in tumor region pairs. Top-250-clone fractions were significantly higher in tumors than in blood (p = 0.039).

The specimen was peripheral blood. The sequence was collected from a man aged 40-49 years with primary liver carcinoma and hepatitis B virus infection. The chain joins TRBV4-2 to TRBJ2-2; tentative D call: TRBD1 (5 bases). CDR3 sequence (DNA): TGTGCCAGCAGCCAAGTTGACAGCTATACCGGGGAGCTGTTTTTT. Amino acids: CASSQVDSYTGELFF.